The clone carrying this T cell receptor beta chain was observed a handful of times. Its antigen is unidentified. This record belongs to a study of T-cell memory formation after mild COVID-19. Study information: Across donors, TCR clusters were largely donor specific. Study findings and constraints: Shrinking CD4+ clones resided mostly in CM and EM, and CD8+ ones in EMRA.

Using its own MiXCR run on the 5' RACE reads, TCRdb lists one record per CDR3 protein. The sample records 260,000 or so distinct CDR3 sequences, 16% being singletons. Sequencing input: PBMCs or a T cell subset sorted from them (not recorded which). This clonotype was obtained from a man in his late teens or twenties who had mild COVID-19 (a few samples of this study predate the infection). Cell type and time point are not known.

The CDR3 loop is CASSLRQGAFNQPQHF. In DNA, the CDR3 is TGTGCCAGCAGCTTAAGGCAGGGGGCCTTCAATCAGCCCCAGCATTTT. The chain joins TRBV7-8 to TRBJ1-5; 8 bases line up with TRBD1. The CDR3 has 16 amino acids. The trim removed 2 bases at V and 3 bases at J, leaving 6 bases unmatched. The V gene's germline CDR1 is SGHVS and CDR2 FQNEAQ.